Shown below are 21 T cell receptor beta chains from a single sample sequenced in a study of T cell responses to AZD1222 COVID-19 vaccine. Repertoires were generated with immunoSEQ multiplex PCR, while TCRdb's copy carries only in-frame clones and drops some. The sample lists about 35,000 clones; approximately 86% were seen once. This specimen consisted of peripheral blood, obtained on day 0 of AZD1222 vaccination. All receptors derive from an adult in good health.

The chain recombines TRBV10-2 with TRBJ1-2, with D tentatively TRBD1 (5 bases). Germline V lookup: CDR1 WSHSY, CDR2 SAAADI. Trimming left V 0 bases short and J 8 bases short, with 13 bases between. This CDR3 comprises 14 residues. CDR3 region: CASSESRGRGGYTF. The CDR3 DNA is TGCGCCAGCAGTGAGTCTAGGGGACGTGGGGGCTACACCTTC.

The V and J genes are TRBV14 and TRBJ1-2; D is possibly TRBD1 (5 bases). Germline V gives CDR1 SGHDN, CDR2 FVKESK. The CDR3 spans 14 residues. The V end was cut by 2 bases, the J end by 1 base, with 8 bases between. This chain's CDR3 is CASSQWGLNYGYTF. Here the CDR3 DNA reads TGTGCCAGCAGCCAATGGGGCCTTAACTATGGCTACACCTTC. The complete variable domain, with remaining parts taken from reference TRBV14 and TRBJ1-2, reads EAGVTQFPSHSVIEKGQTVTLRCDPISGHDNLYWYRRVMGKEIKFLLHFVKESKQDESGMPNNRFLAERTGGTYSTLKVQPAELEDSGVYFCASSQWGLNYGYTFGSGTRLTVV.

The table lists this clone with a count of one. This rearrangement joins TRBV27 to TRBJ2-1; 8 nucleotides match TRBD2. Trimming removed 4 bases from V and 0 bases from J; junction bases left unmatched: 5. The CDR3 contains 16 residues. Per the germline V gene, CDR1 is MNHEY and CDR2 is SMNVEV (reference sequence). The CDR3 DNA sequence: TGTGCCAGCAGTTCCTTCGGGAGGGCCTCCTACAATGAGCAGTTCTTC. Its translation: CASSSFGRASYNEQFF.

The chain uses TRBV9 and TRBJ1-6; TRBD1 aligns across 8 bases. The J segment lost 7 bases and the V segment lost 4 bases, leaving 7 bases of the junction unmatched. Per germline, CDR1 SGDLS and CDR2 YYNGEE. The CDR3 spans 15 residues. CDR3 DNA: TGTGCCAGCAGCCCTGGACAGGGCGGCAATTCACCCCTCCACTTT. Translated: CASSPGQGGNSPLHF.

The chain carries TRBV27 and TRBJ2-1; 11 nucleotides match TRBD1. Germline-derived CDR1 and CDR2 are MNHEY and SMNVEV (reference sequence). The CDR3 consists of 15 residues. The V segment lost 1 base and the J segment 6 bases; nucleotides outside the gene matches: 2. In DNA form, the CDR3 reads TGTGCCAGCAGTTTATGGGGACAGGGGGGCAATGAGCAGTTCTTC. This gives the protein CASSLWGQGGNEQFF.

This clone was observed a handful of times. The chain couples TRBV7-2 to TRBJ1-3; D is unresolved. There are 17 residues in the CDR3. Deletions cut 0 bases from V and 0 bases from J, with 12 bases between. The germline V gene has CDR1 SGHTA and CDR2 FQGNSA. The CDR3 spells CASSLAIGPGSGNTIYF. The CDR3, as DNA: TGTGCCAGCAGCTTAGCGATAGGCCCAGGCTCTGGAAACACCATATATTTT. Variable domain in full (rest from reference TRBV7-2 and TRBJ1-3): GAGVSQSPSNKVTEKGKDVELRCDPISGHTALYWYRQSLGQGLEFLIYFQGNSAPDKSGLPSDRFSAERTGGSVSTLTIQRTQQEDSAVYLCASSLAIGPGSGNTIYFGEGSWLTVV.

The chain carries TRBV10-3 and TRBJ2-2; the D is unclear. Germline CDR1 and CDR2: ENHRY and SYGVKD. The CDR3 sequence is 14 residues long. Trimming removed 2 bases from V and 0 bases from J, with 4 bases in between. The CDR3 nucleotides read TGTGCCATCAGTGAGGCAGCGAACACCGGGGAGCTGTTTTTT. This encodes CAISEAANTGELFF.

The chain uses TRBV27 and TRBJ1-3, with 9 bases fitting TRBD1. The J segment lost 4 bases and the V segment lost 5 bases, leaving 9 bases of the junction unmatched. The CDR3 sequence is 16 residues long. CDR1 is MNHEY and CDR2 is SMNVEV in the germline V gene (reference sequence). The CDR3 sequence is CASSEGDRAGGNTIYF. The CDR3 region has the DNA TGTGCCAGCAGTGAGGGGGACAGGGCGGGCGGAAACACCATATATTTT.

There are a few counts of this clone. The chain is built from TRBV5-4 and TRBJ1-6; 10 bases are a match to TRBD1. Germline trimming cut 0 bases from V and 9 bases from J; bases unmatched to any gene: 3. This CDR3 has 15 amino acids. Germline V CDR1 and CDR2: SGHNT, YYREEE (reference sequence). CDR3 residues: CASSLEGTGVSPLHF. CDR3 DNA sequence: TGTGCCAGCAGCTTGGAGGGGACAGGGGTTTCACCCCTCCACTTT.

The chain uses TRBV11-3 and TRBJ2-2; a weak D match, TRBD1 (6 bases). Germline V gives CDR1 SGHNT, CDR2 YENEEA. The CDR3 consists of 14 residues. V was trimmed by 5 bases and J by 1 base, leaving 8 bases between them. DNA of the CDR3: TGTGCCAGCAGCCTGACAGGGAACACCGGGGAGCTGTTTTTT. Its protein is CASSLTGNTGELFF. The full variable domain, in which reference TRBV11-3 and TRBJ2-2 provide the parts outside the CDR3, is EAGVVQSPRYKIIEKKQPVAFWCNPISGHNTLYWYLQNLGQGPELLIRYENEEAVDDSQLPKDRFSAERLKGVDSTLKIQPAELGDSAVYLCASSLTGNTGELFFGEGSRLTVL.

The chain recombines TRBV29-1 with TRBJ2-3; 8 bases are shared with TRBD1. Germline V gives CDR1 SQVTM, CDR2 ANQGSEA. V gave up 3 bases and J gave up 1 base; unmatched junction bases: 3. This CDR3 comprises 14 residues. CDR3 in amino acids: CSVDLTGGTDTQYF. As DNA, the CDR3 is TGCAGCGTTGACCTGACAGGGGGCACAGATACGCAGTATTTT.

J is TRBJ1-2 and V is TRBV28; possibly TRBD1 for D (5 bases). Trimming stripped 7 bases from V and 8 bases from J, with 17 bases between. Germline CDR1 MDHEN, CDR2 SYDVKM. The CDR3 covers 13 residues. CDR3 nucleotide sequence: TGTGCCAGCACTCCGGGGACGCCGAGCGGCTACACCTTC. It translates to CASTPGTPSGYTF.

This clone appeared once. The chain recombines TRBV18 with TRBJ2-5; no clear D. Germline loops: CDR1 KGHSH, CDR2 LQKENI. Trimming removed 2 bases from V and 2 bases from J, with 6 bases in between. The CDR3 consists of 13 residues. The CDR3, as DNA: TGTGCCAGCTCACCAGATCTTCAAGAGACCCAGTACTTC. Translation: CASSPDLQETQYF.

This rearrangement joins TRBV3-1 (or the pseudogene TRBV3-2) to TRBJ1-2; 7 bases line up with TRBD1. Germline-derived CDR1 and CDR2 are LGHDT and YNNKEL (reference sequence). The CDR3 length is 15 residues. The ends lost 1 base at V and 1 base at J; junction bases unmatched: 3. CDR3 sequence: CASSQGTGDNYGYTF. The DNA of the CDR3 is TGTGCCAGCAGCCAAGGTACAGGGGATAACTATGGCTACACCTTC.

This chain connects TRBV10-3 to TRBJ1-1, with D possibly being TRBD1 (6 bases). V shed 10 bases and J shed 0 bases, with 12 bases lying between them. Germline V gene lookup returns CDR1 ENHRY and CDR2 SYGVKD. The CDR3 runs 13 residues. CDR3 nucleotide sequence: TGTGCCACACAGGGTTCCATGAACACTGAAGCTTTCTTT. Its translation is CATQGSMNTEAFF.

The gene calls are TRBV27 and TRBJ2-5; D is perhaps TRBD1 (6 bases). V lost 5 bases and J lost 2, with 12 bases in between. The CDR3 extends over 14 amino acids. The germline CDR1 and CDR2 sequences are MNHEY and SMNVEV (reference sequence). The CDR3 DNA follows: TGTGCCAGCAGTCCTCCAGGGGTACAAGAGACCCAGTACTTC. It codes for CASSPPGVQETQYF.

This chain connects TRBV7-9 to TRBJ2-4; D is undetermined. This CDR3 spans 16 amino acids. Between the trimmed V and J ends, which lost 2 bases and 0 bases, there was a span of 11 bases. Germline CDR1 SEHNR, CDR2 FQNEAQ (reference sequence). In nucleotides, the CDR3 is TGTGCCAGCAGCTTACCAGAGTTCCTAGCCAAAAACATTCAGTACTTC. Its translation: CASSLPEFLAKNIQYF.

The chain carries TRBV12-5 and TRBJ2-7; tentative D call: TRBD1 (6 bases). The germline CDR1 and CDR2 sequences are LGHNT and FRNRAP. V was shortened by 1 base and J by 4 bases, with 17 bases between the two germline ends. This CDR3 contains 16 residues. CDR3 sequence reads: CASGLANRAVGYEQYF. CDR3 nucleotides: TGTGCTAGTGGTTTGGCGAACAGGGCCGTAGGTTACGAGCAGTACTTC.

This rearrangement joins TRBV19 to TRBJ1-2, with D unclear. Per germline, CDR1 LNHDA and CDR2 SQIVND (reference sequence). The CDR3 totals 14 residues. Trimming pared 8 bases from V and 5 bases from J, leaving 18 bases between. The CDR3 sequence: CASAQRGWVYGYTF. DNA for the CDR3: TGTGCCAGTGCCCAACGGGGATGGGTATATGGCTACACCTTC.

The chain carries TRBV6-5 and TRBJ2-2, with unresolved D. Germline assignment: CDR1 MNHEY and CDR2 SVGAGI. This CDR3 comprises 12 residues. V was trimmed by 4 bases and J by 6 bases, leaving 6 bases between them. The CDR3: CASSSDAGELFF. CDR3 nucleotides: TGTGCCAGCAGTTCCGATGCCGGGGAGCTGTTTTTT.

V is TRBV19 and J is TRBJ2-2; 12 bases match TRBD2. From germline, CDR1 is LNHDA and CDR2 SQIVND (reference sequence). CDR3 length: 16 amino acids. Trimming removed 3 bases from V and 6 bases from J; junction bases left unmatched: 5. CDR3 loop: CASSILASGGAGELFF. CDR3 in DNA: TGTGCCAGTAGTATCTTGGCTAGCGGGGGGGCCGGGGAGCTGTTTTTT.